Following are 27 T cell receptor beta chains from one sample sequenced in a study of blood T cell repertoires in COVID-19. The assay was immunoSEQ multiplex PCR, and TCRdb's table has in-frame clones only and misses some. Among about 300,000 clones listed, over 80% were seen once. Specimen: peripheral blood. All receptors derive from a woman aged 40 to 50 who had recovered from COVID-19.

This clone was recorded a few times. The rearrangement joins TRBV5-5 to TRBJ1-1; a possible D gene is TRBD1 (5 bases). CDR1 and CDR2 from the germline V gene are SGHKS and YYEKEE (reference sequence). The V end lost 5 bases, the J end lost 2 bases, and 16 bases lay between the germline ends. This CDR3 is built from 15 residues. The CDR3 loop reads CASRSLGPYNTEAFF. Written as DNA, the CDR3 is TGTGCCAGCAGATCTCTGGGGCCCTACAACACTGAAGCTTTCTTT.

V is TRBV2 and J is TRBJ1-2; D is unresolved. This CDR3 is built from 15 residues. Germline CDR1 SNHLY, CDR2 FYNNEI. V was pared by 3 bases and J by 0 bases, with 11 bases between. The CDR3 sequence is CASSERLLANYGYTF. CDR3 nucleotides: TGTGCCAGCAGTGAGAGGCTACTTGCTAACTATGGCTACACCTTC.

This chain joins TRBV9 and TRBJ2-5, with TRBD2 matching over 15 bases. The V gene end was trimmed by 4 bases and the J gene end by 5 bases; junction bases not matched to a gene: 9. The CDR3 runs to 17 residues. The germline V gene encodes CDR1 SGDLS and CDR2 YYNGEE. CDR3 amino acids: CASSPGLAGGLRETQYF. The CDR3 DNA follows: TGTGCCAGCAGCCCCGGACTAGCGGGGGGGTTGCGGGAGACCCAGTACTTC.

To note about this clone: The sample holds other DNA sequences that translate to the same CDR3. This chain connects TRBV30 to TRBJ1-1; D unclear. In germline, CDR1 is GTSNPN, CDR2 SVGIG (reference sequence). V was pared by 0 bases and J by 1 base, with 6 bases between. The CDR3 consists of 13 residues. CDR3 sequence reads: CAWSVQQNTEAFF. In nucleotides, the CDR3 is TGTGCCTGGAGTGTACAACAGAACACTGAAGCTTTCTTT.

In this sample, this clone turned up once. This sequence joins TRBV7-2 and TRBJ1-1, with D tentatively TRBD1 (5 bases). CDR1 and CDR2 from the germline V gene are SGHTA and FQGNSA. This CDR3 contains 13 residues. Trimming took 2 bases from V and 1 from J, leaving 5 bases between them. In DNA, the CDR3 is TGTGCCAGCAGCTTACAGGGGAACACTGAAGCTTTCTTT. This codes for CASSLQGNTEAFF. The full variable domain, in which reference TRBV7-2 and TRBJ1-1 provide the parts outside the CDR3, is GAGVSQSPSNKVTEKGKDVELRCDPISGHTALYWYRQSLGQGLEFLIYFQGNSAPDKSGLPSDRFSAERTGGSVSTLTIQRTQQEDSAVYLCASSLQGNTEAFFGQGTRLTVV.

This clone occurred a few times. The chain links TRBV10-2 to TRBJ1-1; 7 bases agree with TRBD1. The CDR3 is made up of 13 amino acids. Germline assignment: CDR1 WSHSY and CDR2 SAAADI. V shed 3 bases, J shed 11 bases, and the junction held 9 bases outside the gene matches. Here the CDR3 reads CASSDQVRGYAFF. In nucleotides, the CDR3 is TGCGCCAGCAGTGACCAGGTCAGGGGGTATGCTTTCTTT.

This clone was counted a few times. CDR3: CAWSEGQLSGNTIYF. The CDR3 region has the DNA TGTGCCTGGAGTGAGGGACAGCTCTCTGGAAACACCATATATTTT. The chain couples TRBV30 to TRBJ1-3, with 7 bases that match TRBD1. Germline V lookup: CDR1 GTSNPN, CDR2 SVGIG (reference sequence). The ends lost 1 base at V and 0 bases at J; junction bases unmatched: 3. CDR3 length equals 15 residues.

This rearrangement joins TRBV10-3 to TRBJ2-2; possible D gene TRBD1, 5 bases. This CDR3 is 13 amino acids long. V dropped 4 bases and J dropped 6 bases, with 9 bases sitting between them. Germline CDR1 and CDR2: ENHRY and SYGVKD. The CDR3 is CAISVQVSGELFF. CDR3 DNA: TGTGCCATCAGTGTACAGGTTTCCGGGGAGCTGTTTTTT.

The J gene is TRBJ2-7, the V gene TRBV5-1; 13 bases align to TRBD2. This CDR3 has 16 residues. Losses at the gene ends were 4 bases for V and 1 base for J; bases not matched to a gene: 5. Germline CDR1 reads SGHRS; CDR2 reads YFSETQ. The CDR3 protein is CASSDRLAGGSYEQYF. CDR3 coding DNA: TGCGCCAGCAGCGACAGACTAGCGGGGGGATCCTACGAGCAGTACTTC. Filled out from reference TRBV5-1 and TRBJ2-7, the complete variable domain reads KAGVTQTPRYLIKTRGQQVTLSCSPISGHRSVSWYQQTPGQGLQFLFEYFSETQRNKGNFPGRFSGRQFSNSRSEMNVSTLELGDSALYLCASSDRLAGGSYEQYFGPGTRLTVT.

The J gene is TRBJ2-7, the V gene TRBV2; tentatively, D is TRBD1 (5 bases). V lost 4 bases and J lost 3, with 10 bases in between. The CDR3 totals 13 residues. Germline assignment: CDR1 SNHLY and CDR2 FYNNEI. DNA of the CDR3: TGTGCCAGCAGTGCGCAGGGCAACTACGAGCAGTACTTC. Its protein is CASSAQGNYEQYF.

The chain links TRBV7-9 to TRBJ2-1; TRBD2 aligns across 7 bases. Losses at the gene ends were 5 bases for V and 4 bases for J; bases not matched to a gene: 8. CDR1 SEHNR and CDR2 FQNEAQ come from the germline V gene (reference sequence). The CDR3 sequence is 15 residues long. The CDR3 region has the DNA TGTGCCAGCAGCACCTCCCGGGGGGAATACAATGAGCAGTTCTTC. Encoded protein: CASSTSRGEYNEQFF.

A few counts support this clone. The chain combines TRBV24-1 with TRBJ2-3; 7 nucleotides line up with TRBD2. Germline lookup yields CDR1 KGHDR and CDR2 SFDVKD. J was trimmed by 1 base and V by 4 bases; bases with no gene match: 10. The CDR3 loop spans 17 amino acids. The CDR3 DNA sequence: TGTGCCACCAGTGACCTACCAGGGAGGGGTGGCACAGATACGCAGTATTTT. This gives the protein CATSDLPGRGGTDTQYF.

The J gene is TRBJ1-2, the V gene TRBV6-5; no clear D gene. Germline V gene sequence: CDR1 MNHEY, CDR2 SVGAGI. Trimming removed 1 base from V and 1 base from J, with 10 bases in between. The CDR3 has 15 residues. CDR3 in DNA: TGTGCCAGCAGTTACTTTCCGGGTGTTAACTATGGCTACACCTTC. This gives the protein CASSYFPGVNYGYTF.

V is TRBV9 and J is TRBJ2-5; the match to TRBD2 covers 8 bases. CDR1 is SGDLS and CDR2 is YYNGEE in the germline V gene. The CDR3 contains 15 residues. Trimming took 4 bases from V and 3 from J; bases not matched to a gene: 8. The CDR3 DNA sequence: TGTGCCAGCAGCCCGAGGGGCGGGGGGAAAGAGACCCAGTACTTC. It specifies CASSPRGGGKETQYF.

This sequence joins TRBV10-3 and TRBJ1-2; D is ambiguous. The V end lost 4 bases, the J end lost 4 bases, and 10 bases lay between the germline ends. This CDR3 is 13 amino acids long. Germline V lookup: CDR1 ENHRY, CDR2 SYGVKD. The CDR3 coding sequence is TGTGCCATCAGTGCCTCGTACACCTATGGCTACACCTTC. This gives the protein CAISASYTYGYTF.

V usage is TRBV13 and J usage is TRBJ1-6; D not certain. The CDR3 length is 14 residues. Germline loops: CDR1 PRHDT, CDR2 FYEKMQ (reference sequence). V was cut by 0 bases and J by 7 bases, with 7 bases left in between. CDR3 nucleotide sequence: TGTGCCAGCAGCTTAGGGGGAGTCAATTCACCCCTCCACTTT. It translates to CASSLGGVNSPLHF.

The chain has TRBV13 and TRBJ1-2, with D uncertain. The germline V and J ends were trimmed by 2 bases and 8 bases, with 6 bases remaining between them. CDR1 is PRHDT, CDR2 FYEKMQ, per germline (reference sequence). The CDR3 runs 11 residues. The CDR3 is CASSLFLGYTF. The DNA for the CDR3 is TGTGCCAGCAGCTTATTTCTAGGCTACACCTTC.

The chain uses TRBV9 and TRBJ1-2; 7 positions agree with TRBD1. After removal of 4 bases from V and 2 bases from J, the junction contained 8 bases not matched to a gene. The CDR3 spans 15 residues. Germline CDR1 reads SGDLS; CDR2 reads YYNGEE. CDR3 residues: CASSQGGPLNYGYTF. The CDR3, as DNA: TGTGCCAGCAGCCAAGGGGGCCCACTCAACTATGGCTACACCTTC.

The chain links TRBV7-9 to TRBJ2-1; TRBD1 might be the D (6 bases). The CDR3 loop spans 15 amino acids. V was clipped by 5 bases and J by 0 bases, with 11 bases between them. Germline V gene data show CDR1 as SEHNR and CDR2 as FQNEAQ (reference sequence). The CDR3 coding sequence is TGTGCCAGCAGCCGAAGACAGGTCTCCTACAATGAGCAGTTCTTC. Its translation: CASSRRQVSYNEQFF.

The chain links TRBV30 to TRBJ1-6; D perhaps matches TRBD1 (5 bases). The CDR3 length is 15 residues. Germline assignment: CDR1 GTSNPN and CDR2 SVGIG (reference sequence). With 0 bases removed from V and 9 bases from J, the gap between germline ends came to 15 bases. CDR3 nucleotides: TGTGCCTGGAGTGTACTGAACAGGTTCAGTTCACCCCTCCACTTT. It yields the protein CAWSVLNRFSSPLHF. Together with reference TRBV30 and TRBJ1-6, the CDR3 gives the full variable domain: SQTIHQWPATLVQPVGSPLSLECTVEGTSNPNLYWYRQAAGRGLQLLFYSVGIGQISSEVPQNLSASRPQDRQFILSSKKLLLSDSGFYLCAWSVLNRFSSPLHFGNGTRLTVT.

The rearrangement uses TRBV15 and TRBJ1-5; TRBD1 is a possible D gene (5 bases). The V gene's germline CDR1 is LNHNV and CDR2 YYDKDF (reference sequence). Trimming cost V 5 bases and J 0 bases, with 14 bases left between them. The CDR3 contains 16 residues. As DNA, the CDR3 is TGTGCCACCAGCCCCCGGCCGGGACTTAGCAATCAGCCCCAGCATTTT. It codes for CATSPRPGLSNQPQHF.

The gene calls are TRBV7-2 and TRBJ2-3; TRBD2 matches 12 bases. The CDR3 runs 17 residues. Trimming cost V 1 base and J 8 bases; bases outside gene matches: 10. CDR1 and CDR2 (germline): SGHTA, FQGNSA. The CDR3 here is CASSLDRLAGVLGTQYF. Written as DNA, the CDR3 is TGTGCCAGCAGCTTAGATAGACTAGCGGGGGTACTGGGTACGCAGTATTTT.

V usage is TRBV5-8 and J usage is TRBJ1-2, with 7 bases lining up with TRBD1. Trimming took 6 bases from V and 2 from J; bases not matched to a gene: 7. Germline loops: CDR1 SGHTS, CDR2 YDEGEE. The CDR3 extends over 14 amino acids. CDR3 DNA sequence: TGTGCCAGCACCCACAGGGGCCCAAACTATGGCTACACCTTC. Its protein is CASTHRGPNYGYTF.

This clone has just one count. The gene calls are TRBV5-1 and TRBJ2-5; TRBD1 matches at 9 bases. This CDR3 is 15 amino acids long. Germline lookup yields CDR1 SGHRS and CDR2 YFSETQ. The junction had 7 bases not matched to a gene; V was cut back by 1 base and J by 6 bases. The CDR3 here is CASSLSGQGKKTQYF. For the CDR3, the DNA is TGCGCCAGCAGCTTGTCGGGACAGGGTAAGAAGACCCAGTACTTC.

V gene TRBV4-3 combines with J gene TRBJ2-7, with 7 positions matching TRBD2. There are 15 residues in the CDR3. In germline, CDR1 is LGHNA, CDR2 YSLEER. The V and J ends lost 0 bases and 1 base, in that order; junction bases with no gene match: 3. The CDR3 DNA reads TGCGCCAGCAGCCAAGAGGGGGAGGGATCCTACGAGCAGTACTTC. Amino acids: CASSQEGEGSYEQYF.

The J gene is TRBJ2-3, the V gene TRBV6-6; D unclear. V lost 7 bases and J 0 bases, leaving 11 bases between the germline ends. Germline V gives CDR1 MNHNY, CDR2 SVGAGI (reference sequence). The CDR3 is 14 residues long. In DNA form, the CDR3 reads TGTGCCAGCACGGCGGTGACTAGCACAGATACGCAGTATTTT. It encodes CASTAVTSTDTQYF.

This CDR3 is CSASSAGGRWNEQFF. CDR3 DNA: TGCAGTGCTAGTTCTGCGGGGGGCCGCTGGAATGAGCAGTTCTTC. This rearrangement joins TRBV20-1 to TRBJ2-1, with 8 bases matching TRBD2. With V trimmed by 3 bases and J by 7 bases, 11 bases remained unmatched. Germline-derived CDR1 and CDR2 are DFQATT and SNEGSKA (reference sequence). The CDR3 covers 15 residues.